What follows are 27 T cell receptor beta chains derived from one specimen sequenced in a study of cytomegalovirus exposure and HLA in healthy donors. The PCR employed 60 Vbeta primers together with 13 Jbeta primers. The protocol was immunoSEQ multiplex PCR, while the TCRdb copy is restricted to in-frame clones and leaves out a portion. This repertoire shows about 110,000 clones, 82% found once; its top ten account for approximately 2.5%. Sequenced sample: PBMCs. Source of these receptors: a man aged 30 to 39 in good health and CMV-seropositive.

The chain combines TRBV6-1 with TRBJ1-2; 11 positions agree with TRBD1. The CDR3 length is 17 residues. Germline assignment: CDR1 MNHNS and CDR2 SASEGT. After removal of 3 bases from V and 6 bases from J, the junction contained 12 bases not matched to a gene. The CDR3 nucleotides read TGTGCCAGCAGTGACGTCCGGGACAGGGGGTTGAAAAATGGCTACACCTTC. This gives the protein CASSDVRDRGLKNGYTF.

The chain couples TRBV7-9 to TRBJ2-5; 12 positions match TRBD2. Germline loops: CDR1 SEHNR, CDR2 FQNEAQ (reference sequence). The CDR3 sequence is 18 residues long. The V and J ends lost 0 bases and 4 bases, in that order; junction bases with no gene match: 9. This CDR3 is CASSLAMLAGGLRETQYF. In DNA, the CDR3 is TGTGCCAGCAGCTTAGCGATGCTAGCGGGGGGGCTACGAGAGACCCAGTACTTC.

V is TRBV7-8 and J is TRBJ2-7, with D maybe TRBD1 (5 bases). The CDR3 loop spans 16 amino acids. Trimming removed 1 base from V and 0 bases from J, with 13 bases in between. Per the germline V gene, CDR1 is SGHVS and CDR2 is FQNEAQ. The CDR3 is CASSLGLQESSYEQYF. CDR3 DNA: TGTGCCAGCAGCTTAGGGTTACAGGAAAGCTCCTACGAGCAGTACTTC.

The rearrangement links TRBV7-9 to TRBJ2-3, with D perhaps TRBD2 (6 bases). The CDR3 runs to 15 residues. Trimming cost V 3 bases and J 2 bases, with 12 bases left between them. The germline V gene encodes CDR1 SEHNR and CDR2 FQNEAQ (reference sequence). The CDR3 loop is CASSFSGTLTDTQYF. In DNA form, the CDR3 reads TGTGCCAGCAGCTTTAGCGGAACACTCACAGATACGCAGTATTTT.

CDR3 bases: TGCGCCAGCAGGGACAGGGGGCCCACAGATACGCAGTATTTT. Protein product: CASRDRGPTDTQYF. The chain combines TRBV4-1 with TRBJ2-3, with 11 bases identical to TRBD1. The J segment lost 2 bases and the V segment lost 6 bases, leaving 1 base of the junction unmatched. Per the germline V gene, CDR1 is MGHRA and CDR2 is YSYEKL. The CDR3 sequence is 14 residues long.

The chain is built from TRBV6-5 and TRBJ1-2; TRBD1 matches at 7 bases. V lost 4 bases, J lost 8 bases, and 10 bases stayed unmatched. Germline CDR1 and CDR2: MNHEY and SVGAGI. The CDR3 contains 14 residues. CDR3 nucleotides: TGTGCCAGCAGTTCCCTAAACAGGGGAACGGGCTACACCTTC. This sequence encodes CASSSLNRGTGYTF.

V is TRBV6-1 and J is TRBJ1-2; possible D gene TRBD1, 6 bases. Deletions cut 5 bases from V and 5 bases from J, with 15 bases between. This CDR3 spans 14 amino acids. Looked up from germline, CDR1 is MNHNS and CDR2 is SASEGT. The CDR3 reads CASSHVTGFYGYTF. The CDR3 nucleotides are TGTGCCAGCAGTCACGTCACAGGGTTTTATGGCTACACCTTC.

A remark on this clone: Mismatch with germline at one junction end may stem from a read error. The same CDR3 is also encoded by other DNA sequences in this sample. The chain has TRBV7-9 and TRBJ2-3; 8 bases are a match to TRBD2. The CDR3 sequence is 14 residues long. Germline V CDR1 and CDR2: SEHNR, FQNEAQ (reference sequence). The CDR3 nucleotides read TGTGCCAGCAGCTGGAGCGGGAGCACGGATACGCAGTATTTT. Its translation is CASSWSGSTDTQYF. Full variable domain (outside the CDR3, taken from reference TRBV7-9 and TRBJ2-3): DTGVSQNPRHKITKRGQNVTFRCDPISEHNRLYWYRQTLGQGPEFLTYFQNEAQLEKSRLLSDRFSAERPKGSFSTLEIQRTEQGDSAMYLCASSWSGSTDTQYFGPGTRLTVL.

This clone has just one count. The V gene is TRBV5-4, the J gene TRBJ2-2; 9 bases agree with TRBD1. The length of the CDR3 is 14 residues. The trim removed 0 bases at V and 6 bases at J, leaving 0 bases unmatched. CDR1 SGHNT and CDR2 YYREEE come from the germline V gene (reference sequence). The CDR3 bases are TGTGCCAGCAGCTTGGGGACAGGGGCCGGGGAGCTGTTTTTT. Protein sequence: CASSLGTGAGELFF.

This rearrangement joins TRBV15 to TRBJ2-3; 8 bases fit TRBD2. The J segment lost 4 bases and the V segment lost 6 bases, leaving 9 bases of the junction unmatched. Germline V gene data show CDR1 as LNHNV and CDR2 as YYDKDF (reference sequence). The CDR3 is 15 residues long. The CDR3 spells CATRGTRGASDTQYF. Here the CDR3 DNA reads TGTGCCACCAGAGGGACGCGGGGGGCGTCAGATACGCAGTATTTT.

This clone has just a few counts. This chain joins TRBV10-1 and TRBJ2-1, with TRBD2 identical over 9 bases. Germline CDR1 and CDR2: WNHNN and SYGVQD (reference sequence). With 10 bases clipped from V and 2 bases from J, the junction kept 6 bases outside the gene matches. There are 14 residues in the CDR3. The CDR3 protein is CATSGGGAYNEQFF. The DNA for the CDR3 is TGCGCCACCAGCGGCGGGGGGGCCTACAATGAGCAGTTCTTC.

This chain joins TRBV18 and TRBJ2-6, with D maybe TRBD2 (6 bases). The V gene's germline CDR1 is KGHSH and CDR2 LQKENI. The CDR3 consists of 17 residues. V lost 2 bases to trimming and J lost 0 bases, with 11 bases between them. CDR3 coding DNA: TGTGCCAGCTCACCAGGGGGGATCGGCTCTGGGGCCAACGTCCTGACTTTC. Translating gives CASSPGGIGSGANVLTF. Combining the CDR3 with reference TRBV18 and TRBJ2-6 gives the whole variable domain NAGVMQNPRHLVRRRGQEARLRCSPMKGHSHVYWYRQLPEEGLKFMVYLQKENIIDESGMPKERFSAEFPKEGPSILRIQQVVRGDSAAYFCASSPGGIGSGANVLTFGAGSRLTVL.

Of note for this clone: Other DNA sequences in this specimen translate into the identical CDR3. The CDR3 here is CASSFLTGQETQYF. Written as DNA, the CDR3 is TGCGCCAGCAGTTTTCTGACAGGCCAAGAGACCCAGTACTTC. The genes are TRBV5-1 and TRBJ2-5, with D possibly matching TRBD1 (6 bases). Germline assignment: CDR1 SGHRS and CDR2 YFSETQ. Deletions cut 5 bases from V and 1 base from J, with 12 bases between. This CDR3 has 14 residues.

The chain joins TRBV6-5 to TRBJ1-5; D possibly corresponds to TRBD1 (6 bases). V lost 4 bases, J lost 6 bases, and 10 bases lay in between. The CDR3 is made up of 13 amino acids. Germline CDR1 is MNHEY and CDR2 is SVGAGI. The CDR3 sequence: CASSSGAGQPQHF. The CDR3 nucleotides are TGTGCCAGCAGTTCAGGGGCCGGTCAGCCCCAGCATTTT.

This rearrangement joins TRBV5-8 to TRBJ2-2; possibly TRBD2 for D (6 bases). In germline, CDR1 is SGHTS, CDR2 YDEGEE. Trimming removed 10 bases from V and 5 bases from J, with 24 bases in between. This CDR3 contains 16 residues. CDR3 in amino acids: CARSRLPGRGTGELFF. In DNA form, the CDR3 reads TGTGCCCGATCACGCCTACCAGGGCGGGGTACCGGGGAGCTGTTTTTT.

The chain couples TRBV18 to TRBJ1-2; 7 nucleotides agree with TRBD1. Germline-derived CDR1 and CDR2 are KGHSH and LQKENI. The CDR3 spans 16 residues. The J segment lost 2 bases and the V segment lost 3 bases, leaving 9 bases of the junction unmatched. The CDR3 nucleotides read TGTGCCAGCTCACCTACGGACAGGTTGGGGAACTATGGCTACACCTTC. Translating gives CASSPTDRLGNYGYTF.

V is TRBV7-9 and J is TRBJ2-5, with a possible D match to TRBD2 (6 bases). CDR1 is SEHNR and CDR2 is FQNEAQ in the germline V gene (reference sequence). The CDR3 extends over 16 amino acids. The V end was cut by 1 base, the J end by 5 bases, with 17 bases between. CDR3 sequence (DNA): TGTGCCAGCAGCTTAGTGGAGGGAGCGGTGATTGAGACCCAGTACTTC. It encodes CASSLVEGAVIETQYF.

The V gene is TRBV7-9, the J gene TRBJ2-1; unclear D gene. The germline CDR1 and CDR2 sequences are SEHNR and FQNEAQ (reference sequence). The CDR3 is 12 residues long. V shed 6 bases and J shed 12 bases, with 15 bases lying between them. CDR3: CASSSIRLGQFF. The CDR3 coding sequence is TGTGCCAGCAGTTCCATCAGGTTGGGGCAGTTCTTC. Using reference TRBV7-9 and TRBJ2-1 for the parts outside the CDR3, the full variable domain is DTGVSQNPRHKITKRGQNVTFRCDPISEHNRLYWYRQTLGQGPEFLTYFQNEAQLEKSRLLSDRFSAERPKGSFSTLEIQRTEQGDSAMYLCASSSIRLGQFFGPGTRLTVL.

This rearrangement joins TRBV29-1 to TRBJ1-2, with TRBD1 matching 7 bases. V dropped 6 bases and J dropped 8; count of bases not matched to a gene: 9. This CDR3 contains 12 residues. Looked up from germline, CDR1 is SQVTM and CDR2 is ANQGSEA. The CDR3 reads CSVRTGQWGYTF. DNA for the CDR3: TGCAGCGTGCGGACAGGCCAATGGGGCTACACCTTC. Full variable domain (rest looked up from reference TRBV29-1 and TRBJ1-2): SAVISQKPSRDICQRGTSLTIQCQVDSQVTMMFWYRQQPGQSLTLIATANQGSEATYESGFVIDKFPISRPNLTFSTLTVSNMSPEDSSIYLCSVRTGQWGYTFGSGTRLTVV.

The CDR3 DNA reads TGTGCCAGCAGACAGGGAGGGTATGGCTACACCTTC. It codes for CASRQGGYGYTF. The chain links TRBV5-6 to TRBJ1-2; tentative D call: TRBD1 (6 bases). This CDR3 is built from 12 residues. Germline lookup yields CDR1 SGHDT and CDR2 YYEEEE. V lost 5 bases to trimming and J lost 5 bases, with 10 bases between them.

The rearrangement links TRBV7-9 to TRBJ2-2; D might be TRBD2 (6 bases). V was trimmed by 4 bases and J by 4 bases, leaving 10 bases between them. In germline, CDR1 is SEHNR, CDR2 FQNEAQ (reference sequence). There are 14 residues in the CDR3. The CDR3 sequence is CASSYPGGTGELFF. The CDR3, as DNA: TGTGCCAGCAGCTACCCCGGGGGCACCGGGGAGCTGTTTTTT.

In this sample, this clone turned up once. V is TRBV7-6 and J is TRBJ2-6; 13 bases fit TRBD2. CDR3 length: 18 amino acids. Unmatched junction bases numbered 3, after V lost 1 base and J lost 3 bases. The V gene's germline CDR1 is SGHVS and CDR2 FNYEAQ. The CDR3 DNA sequence: TGTGCCAGCAGCTTAGAACTAGCGGGGGGGGTTGGGGCCAACGTCCTGACTTTC. Amino acid sequence: CASSLELAGGVGANVLTF. The whole variable domain, filled in from reference TRBV7-6 and TRBJ2-6, reads GAGVSQSPRYKVTKRGQDVALRCDPISGHVSLYWYRQALGQGPEFLTYFNYEAQQDKSGLPNDRFSAERPEGSISTLTIQRTEQRDSAMYRCASSLELAGGVGANVLTFGAGSRLTVL.

This chain links TRBV4-1 with TRBJ2-1, with 10 nucleotides matching TRBD1. The CDR3 is 17 residues long. CDR1 MGHRA and CDR2 YSYEKL come from the germline V gene. After removal of 4 bases from V and 5 bases from J, the junction contained 11 bases not matched to a gene. Written as DNA, the CDR3 is TGCGCCAGCAGCCTACTTCCGGGACAGGGGCGCAACAATGAGCAGTTCTTC. Translating gives CASSLLPGQGRNNEQFF.

The rearrangement links TRBV4-1 to TRBJ1-4; D not resolved. Trimming took off 3 bases at V and 7 bases at J, with 6 bases between the two ends. The germline gives CDR1 MGHRA, CDR2 YSYEKL. The CDR3 has 12 amino acids. CDR3 sequence: CASSHPREKLFF. The CDR3 bases are TGCGCCAGCAGCCATCCCCGTGAAAAACTGTTTTTT.

The genes are TRBV28 and TRBJ2-1; tentatively, D is TRBD2 (6 bases). V lost 7 bases and J 7 bases, leaving 20 bases between the germline ends. The CDR3 spans 15 residues. CDR1 MDHEN and CDR2 SYDVKM come from the germline V gene. CDR3 coding DNA: TGTGCCAGCATCACTGGGGGGACTTTACCTAATGAGCAGTTCTTC. This encodes CASITGGTLPNEQFF.

V usage is TRBV14 and J usage is TRBJ2-5, with D possibly TRBD2 on 6 matching bases. Germline loops: CDR1 SGHDN, CDR2 FVKESK. The V end lost 1 base, the J end lost 6 bases, and 15 bases lay between the germline ends. The CDR3 length is 15 residues. CDR3 DNA: TGTGCCAGCAGCCAAGCCCCGGGCGGGGTAAAGACCCAGTACTTC. It encodes CASSQAPGGVKTQYF. Full variable domain (missing parts from reference TRBV14 and TRBJ2-5): EAGVTQFPSHSVIEKGQTVTLRCDPISGHDNLYWYRRVMGKEIKFLLHFVKESKQDESGMPNNRFLAERTGGTYSTLKVQPAELEDSGVYFCASSQAPGGVKTQYFGPGTRLLVL.

This clone was observed once. The identical CDR3 is also encoded by other nucleotide sequences in the sample. V is TRBV15 and J is TRBJ2-1; 10 bases are a match to TRBD2. CDR3 size: 15 residues. After removal of 3 bases from V and 5 bases from J, the junction contained 4 bases not matched to a gene. The germline CDR1 and CDR2 sequences are LNHNV and YYDKDF (reference sequence). The CDR3: CATSRPSGGNNEQFF. DNA of the CDR3: TGTGCCACCAGCAGGCCTAGCGGGGGCAACAATGAGCAGTTCTTC.